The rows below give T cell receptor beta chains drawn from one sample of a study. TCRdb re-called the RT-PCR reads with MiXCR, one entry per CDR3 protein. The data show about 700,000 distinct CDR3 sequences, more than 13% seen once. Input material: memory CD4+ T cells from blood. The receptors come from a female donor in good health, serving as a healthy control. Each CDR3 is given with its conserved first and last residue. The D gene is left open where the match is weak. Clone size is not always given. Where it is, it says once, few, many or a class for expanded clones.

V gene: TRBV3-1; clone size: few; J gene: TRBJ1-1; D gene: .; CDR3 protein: CASSQVHLGGTEAFF; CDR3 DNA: TGTGCCAGCAGCCAAGTTCATCTCGGTGGCACTGAAGCTTTCTTT
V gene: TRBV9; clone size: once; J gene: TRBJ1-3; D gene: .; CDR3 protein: CASGPHSGNTIYF; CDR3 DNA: TGTGCCAGCGGCCCTCATTCTGGAAACACCATATATTTT
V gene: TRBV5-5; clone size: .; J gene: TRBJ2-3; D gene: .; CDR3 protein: CASSLAGAGGTGDTQYF; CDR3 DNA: TGTGCCAGCAGCTTGGCCGGTGCCGGGGGCACAGGAGATACGCAGTATTTT
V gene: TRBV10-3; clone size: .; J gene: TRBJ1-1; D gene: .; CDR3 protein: CAISESQNLNTEAFF; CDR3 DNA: TGTGCCATCAGTGAGTCTCAGAACCTGAACACTGAAGCTTTCTTT
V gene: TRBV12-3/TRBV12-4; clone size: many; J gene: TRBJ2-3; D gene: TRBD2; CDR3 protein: CASSNLAGAQF; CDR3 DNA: TGTGCCAGCAGCAATCTAGCGGGAGCCCAGTTT
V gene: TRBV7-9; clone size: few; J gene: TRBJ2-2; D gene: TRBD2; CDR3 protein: CAGAGGQNTGELFF; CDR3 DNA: TGTGCCGGCGCGGGAGGCCAGAACACCGGGGAGCTGTTTTTT
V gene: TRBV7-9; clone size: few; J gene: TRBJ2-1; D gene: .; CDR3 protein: CASSPRAGGGSYNEQFF; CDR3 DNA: TGTGCCAGCAGCCCCCGAGCGGGCGGAGGCTCCTACAATGAGCAGTTCTTC
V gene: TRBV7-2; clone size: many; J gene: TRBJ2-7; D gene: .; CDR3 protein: CASSLVGGYEQYF; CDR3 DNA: TGTGCCAGCAGCTTAGTTGGAGGTTACGAGCAGTACTTC
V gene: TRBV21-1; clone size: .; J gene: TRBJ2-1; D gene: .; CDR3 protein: CASREGRFRNEQFF; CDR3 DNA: TGTGCCAGCAGGGAGGGGAGGTTTCGCAATGAGCAGTTCTTC
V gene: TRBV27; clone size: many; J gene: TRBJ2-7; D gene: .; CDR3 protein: CASSPGGGYNYEQYF; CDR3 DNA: TGTGCCAGCAGTCCTGGGGGGGGCTATAACTACGAGCAGTACTTC
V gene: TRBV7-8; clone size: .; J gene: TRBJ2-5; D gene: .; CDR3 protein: CASRLNNGPKGETQYF; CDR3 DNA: TGTGCCAGCAGGTTAAACAACGGGCCTAAGGGAGAGACCCAGTACTTC
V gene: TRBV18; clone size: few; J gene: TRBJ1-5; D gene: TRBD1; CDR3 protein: CASSPLQGSNQPQHF; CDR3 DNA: TGTGCCAGCTCACCGCTACAGGGGAGCAATCAGCCCCAGCATTTT
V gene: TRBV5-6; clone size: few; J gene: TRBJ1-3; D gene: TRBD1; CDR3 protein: CASSLRGLGVYGNTIYF; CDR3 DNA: TGTGCCAGCAGCTTGAGGGGGCTTGGCGTCTACGGAAACACCATATATTTT
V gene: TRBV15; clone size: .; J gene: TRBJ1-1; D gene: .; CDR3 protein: CATSRDSPGTTEAFF; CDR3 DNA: TGTGCCACCAGCAGAGATTCACCAGGGACAACTGAAGCTTTCTTT
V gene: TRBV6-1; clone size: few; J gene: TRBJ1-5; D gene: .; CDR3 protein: CALRGGSNQPQHF; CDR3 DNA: TGTGCCCTTCGGGGCGGGAGCAATCAGCCCCAGCATTTT
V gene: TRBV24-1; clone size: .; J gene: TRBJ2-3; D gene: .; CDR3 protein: CATSDSGITDTQYF; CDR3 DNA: TGTGCCACCAGTGATTCCGGGATCACAGATACGCAGTATTTT
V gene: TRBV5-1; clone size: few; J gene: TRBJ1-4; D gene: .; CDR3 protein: CASSLGAGYLNEKLFF; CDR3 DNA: TGCGCCAGCAGCTTGGGGGCAGGGTACCTTAATGAAAAACTGTTTTTT
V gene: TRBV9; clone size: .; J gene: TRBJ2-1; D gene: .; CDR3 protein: CASSPRRGGPYNEQFF; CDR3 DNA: TGTGCCAGCAGCCCACGCCGTGGCGGGCCGTACAATGAGCAGTTCTTC
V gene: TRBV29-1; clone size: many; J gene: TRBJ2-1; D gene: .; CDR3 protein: CSADRTSYNEQFF; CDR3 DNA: TGCAGCGCAGACAGGACATCCTACAATGAGCAGTTCTTC
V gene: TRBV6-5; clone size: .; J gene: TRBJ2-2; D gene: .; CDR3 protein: CASSYPGHGTGELFF; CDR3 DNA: TGTGCCAGCAGTTACCCGGGACACGGCACCGGGGAGCTGTTTTTT
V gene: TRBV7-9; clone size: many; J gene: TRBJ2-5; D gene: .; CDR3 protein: CASSLDLAETQYF; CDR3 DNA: TGTGCCAGCAGCTTAGACCTGGCAGAGACCCAGTACTTC
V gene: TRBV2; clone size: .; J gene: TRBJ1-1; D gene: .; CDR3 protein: CASIEDRNTEAFF; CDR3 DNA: TGTGCCAGCATCGAGGACAGGAACACTGAAGCTTTCTTT
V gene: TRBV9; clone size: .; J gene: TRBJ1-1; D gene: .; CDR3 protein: CASSVVSNQNTEAFF; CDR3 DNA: TGTGCCAGCAGCGTAGTTTCAAACCAGAACACTGAAGCTTTCTTT
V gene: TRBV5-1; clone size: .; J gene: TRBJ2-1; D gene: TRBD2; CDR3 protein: CASSLASGGQSYNEQFF; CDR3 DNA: TGCGCCAGCAGCTTGGCCAGCGGGGGCCAATCATACAATGAGCAGTTCTTC
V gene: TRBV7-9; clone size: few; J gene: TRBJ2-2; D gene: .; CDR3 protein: CASRRLPRGELFF; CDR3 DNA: TGTGCCAGCAGGCGGTTGCCTCGCGGGGAGCTGTTTTTT
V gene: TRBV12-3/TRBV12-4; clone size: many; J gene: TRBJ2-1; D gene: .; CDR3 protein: CASSFGRNNEQFF; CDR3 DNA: TGTGCCAGCAGTTTCGGACGGAACAATGAGCAGTTCTTC
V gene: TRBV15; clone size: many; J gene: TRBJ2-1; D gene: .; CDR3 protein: CATSRGDNEQFF; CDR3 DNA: TGTGCCACCAGCAGAGGGGACAATGAGCAGTTCTTC
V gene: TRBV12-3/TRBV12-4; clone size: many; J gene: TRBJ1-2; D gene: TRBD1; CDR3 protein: CASSLRRTGGDYGYTF; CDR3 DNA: TGTGCCAGCAGCCTTAGAAGGACAGGGGGCGACTATGGCTACACCTTC
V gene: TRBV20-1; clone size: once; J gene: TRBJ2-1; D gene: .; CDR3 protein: CSARRSGLNQFF; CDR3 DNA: TGCAGTGCCCGCCGGAGCGGACTAAATCAGTTCTTC
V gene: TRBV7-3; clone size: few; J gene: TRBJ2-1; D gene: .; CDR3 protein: CASSQSLGNEQFF; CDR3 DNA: TGTGCCAGCAGCCAATCCCTAGGCAATGAGCAGTTCTTC
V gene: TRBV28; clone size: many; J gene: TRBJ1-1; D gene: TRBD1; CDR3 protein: CASSTGGANTEAFF; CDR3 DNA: TGTGCCAGCAGCACAGGGGGCGCGAACACTGAAGCTTTCTTT
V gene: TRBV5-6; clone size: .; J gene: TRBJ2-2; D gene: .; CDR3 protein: CASSLVGWGSWTGELFF; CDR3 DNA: TGTGCCAGCAGCTTGGTAGGTTGGGGATCATGGACCGGGGAGCTGTTTTTT
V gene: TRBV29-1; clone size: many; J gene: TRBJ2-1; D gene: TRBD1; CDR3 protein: CSGGGQNDEQFF; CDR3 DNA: TGCAGCGGAGGGGGACAGAACGATGAGCAGTTCTTC
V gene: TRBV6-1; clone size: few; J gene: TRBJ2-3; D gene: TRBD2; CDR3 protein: CASRRGTSEYTDTQYF; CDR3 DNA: TGTGCCAGCAGGCGCGGGACTAGCGAGTACACAGATACGCAGTATTTT
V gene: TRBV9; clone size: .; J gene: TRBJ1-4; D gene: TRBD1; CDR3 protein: CASSAPGTGGSGGKLFF; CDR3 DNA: TGTGCCAGCAGCGCCCCCGGGACAGGGGGCTCCGGAGGGAAACTGTTTTTT
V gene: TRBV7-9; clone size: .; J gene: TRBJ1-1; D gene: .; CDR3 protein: CASSFRQDSTEAFF; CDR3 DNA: TGTGCCAGCAGCTTTAGACAGGACTCCACTGAAGCTTTCTTT
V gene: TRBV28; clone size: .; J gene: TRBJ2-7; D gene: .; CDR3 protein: CASSLSPSVIYEQYF; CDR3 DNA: TGTGCCAGCAGTTTGTCCCCCAGCGTGATCTACGAGCAGTACTTC
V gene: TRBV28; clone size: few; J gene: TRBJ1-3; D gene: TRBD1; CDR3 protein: CASGDSSGNTIYF; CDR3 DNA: TGTGCCAGCGGGGACAGCTCTGGAAACACCATATATTTT
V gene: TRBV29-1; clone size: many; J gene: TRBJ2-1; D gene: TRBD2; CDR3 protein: CSVVASGDSYNEQFF; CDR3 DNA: TGCAGCGTTGTCGCTAGCGGAGACTCCTACAATGAGCAGTTCTTC
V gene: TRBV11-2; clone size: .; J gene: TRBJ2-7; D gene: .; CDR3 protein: CASSGPTRDIKTSSYEQYF; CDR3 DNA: TGTGCCAGCAGCGGCCCCACAAGGGACATCAAGACGAGCTCCTACGAGCAGTACTTC
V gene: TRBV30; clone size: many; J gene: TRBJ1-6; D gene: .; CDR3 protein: CAWSTRQLYGSPLHF; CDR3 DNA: TGTGCCTGGAGTACCCGGCAACTTTACGGTTCACCCCTCCACTTT
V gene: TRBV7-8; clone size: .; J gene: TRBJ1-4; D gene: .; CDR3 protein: CASSLTGGQKLFF; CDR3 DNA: TGTGCCAGCAGCTTAACGGGGGGGCAAAAACTGTTTTTT
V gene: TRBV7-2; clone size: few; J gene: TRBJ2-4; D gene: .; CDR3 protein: CASSLGGGISAKNIQYF; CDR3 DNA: TGTGCCAGCAGCTTAGGGGGTGGGATATCGGCCAAAAACATTCAGTACTTC
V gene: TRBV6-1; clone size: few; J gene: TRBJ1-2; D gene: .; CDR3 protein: CASSQGPDGYGYTF; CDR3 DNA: TGTGCCAGCAGCCAGGGACCAGATGGCTATGGCTACACCTTC
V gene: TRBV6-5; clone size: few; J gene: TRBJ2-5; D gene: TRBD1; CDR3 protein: CANPGQGGLLGTQYF; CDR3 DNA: TGTGCCAACCCTGGACAGGGGGGACTTTTAGGGACCCAGTACTTC
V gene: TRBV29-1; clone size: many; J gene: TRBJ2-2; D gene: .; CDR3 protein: CSVELNVNTGELFF; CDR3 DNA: TGCAGCGTTGAATTAAACGTAAACACCGGGGAGCTGTTTTTT
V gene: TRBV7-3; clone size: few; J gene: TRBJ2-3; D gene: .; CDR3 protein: CASTNRGADTQYF; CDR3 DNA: TGTGCCAGCACCAACCGAGGAGCAGATACGCAGTATTTT
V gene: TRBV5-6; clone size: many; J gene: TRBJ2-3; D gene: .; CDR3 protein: CASSSKVADTQYF; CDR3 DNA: TGTGCCAGCAGCTCCAAGGTTGCAGATACGCAGTATTTT
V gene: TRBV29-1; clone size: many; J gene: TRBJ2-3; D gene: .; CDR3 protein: CSSSGGTDTQYF; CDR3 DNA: TGCAGCTCTAGTGGGGGGACAGATACGCAGTATTTT
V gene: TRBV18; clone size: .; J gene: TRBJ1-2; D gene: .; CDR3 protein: CASSSGSDYGYTF; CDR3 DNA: TGTGCCAGCTCATCGGGCTCTGACTATGGCTACACCTTC
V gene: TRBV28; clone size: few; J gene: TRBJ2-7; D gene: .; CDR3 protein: CASSRGHHSYEQYF; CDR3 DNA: TGTGCCAGCAGTAGGGGACATCACTCCTACGAGCAGTACTTC
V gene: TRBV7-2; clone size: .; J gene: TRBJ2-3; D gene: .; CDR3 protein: CASSFGTAIGQADTQYF; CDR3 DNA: TGTGCCAGCAGCTTTGGGACGGCAATCGGGCAGGCAGATACGCAGTATTTT
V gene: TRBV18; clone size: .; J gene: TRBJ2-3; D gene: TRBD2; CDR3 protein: CASSPPRGLAGATDTQYF; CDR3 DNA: TGTGCCAGCTCCCCACCGCGGGGGCTAGCGGGAGCTACAGATACGCAGTATTTT
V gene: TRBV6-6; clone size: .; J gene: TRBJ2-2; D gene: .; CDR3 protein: CASGARPDGELFF; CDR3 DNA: TGTGCCAGCGGGGCCCGGCCCGACGGGGAGCTGTTTTTT
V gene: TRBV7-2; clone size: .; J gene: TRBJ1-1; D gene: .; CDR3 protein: CASSLGDRYTEAFF; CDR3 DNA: TGTGCCAGCAGCTTAGGAGACAGATACACTGAAGCTTTCTTT